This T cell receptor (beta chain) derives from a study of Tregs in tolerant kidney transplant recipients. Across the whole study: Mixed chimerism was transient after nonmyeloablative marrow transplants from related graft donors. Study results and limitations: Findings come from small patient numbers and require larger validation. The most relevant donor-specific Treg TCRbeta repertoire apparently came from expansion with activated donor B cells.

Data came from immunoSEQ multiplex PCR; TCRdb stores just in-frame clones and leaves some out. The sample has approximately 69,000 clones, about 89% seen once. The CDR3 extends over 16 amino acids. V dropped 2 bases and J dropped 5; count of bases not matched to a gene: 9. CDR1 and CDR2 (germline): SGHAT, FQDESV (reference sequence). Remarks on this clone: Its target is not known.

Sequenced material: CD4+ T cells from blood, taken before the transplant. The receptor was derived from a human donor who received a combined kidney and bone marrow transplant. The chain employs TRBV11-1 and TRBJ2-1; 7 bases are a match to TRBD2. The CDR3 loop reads CASSLTLRELNNEQFF. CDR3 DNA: TGTGCCAGCAGCTTAACGTTGCGGGAGTTGAACAATGAGCAGTTCTTC.